This TCR beta chain is drawn from a study of T-cell reconstitution after alpha-beta-depleted transplantation in children. Study-level findings and limits: It was surviving recipient T cells and thymic progenitors that gave some patients high TCRbeta diversity at day 60. It was reported that alpha-beta T cells came from several hundred expanded graft clones (about two months after transplant). Diversity and T-cell counts at one year after transplant derived mostly from new T cells.

The germline CDR1 and CDR2 sequences are MNHEY and SVGEGT. The ends were cut back, 4 bases at V and 0 bases at J, with 9 bases in the middle. The CDR3 loop spans 14 amino acids. A remark on this clonotype: The antigen is undetermined.

TCRbeta library construction was performed incorporating unique molecular identifiers. TCRdb used MiXCR to reprocess the PCR reads, holding one entry per CDR3 protein. The profile shows 70,000 to 95,000 distinct CDR3 sequences, roughly a sixth of them singletons. The chain carries TRBV6-2 or TRBV6-3 and TRBJ1-2; D is ambiguous. The sequence was obtained from a male patient between 2 and 10 years old who had a stem cell transplant for acute lymphoblastic leukemia, so the T cells may come from the graft donor. Material: PBMCs, mostly from graft donor cells, obtained 180 days after TCRalphabeta/CD19-depleted stem cell transplant. CDR3 sequence (DNA): TGTGCCAGCAGTTGGGCCGGCGCTAACTATGGCTACACCTTC. Encoded protein: CASSWAGANYGYTF.